The T cell receptor (beta chain) under discussion was sequenced for a study of OX40 agonist ivuxolimab in advanced cancers. Study-level information: Ivuxolimab doses were 0.01, 0.1, 0.3, 1.5, 3 or 10 mg/kg every 2 weeks.

The CDR3 spans 14 residues. Trimming removed 2 bases from V and 8 bases from J, with 15 bases in between. Germline V lookup: CDR1 SGHTA, CDR2 FQGNSA. Broader study findings: Expanded peripheral T cells had an undetermined antigen specificity. Partial responders at 0.1-3.0 mg/kg showed near-lowest clonal expansion.

Notes on this clone: Antigen unknown.

Clones were sequenced by immunoSEQ multiplex PCR, and TCRdb holds only the in-frame ones, with some missing. The sample consists of 130,000 or so clones, about 92% of them appearing once. The receptor's source is an adult with an advanced solid tumor such as melanoma, head and neck, liver or kidney cancer. Material: CD4+ or CD8+ T cells sorted from blood, obtained in a trial of the OX40 agonist ivuxolimab. The rearrangement joins TRBV7-2 to TRBJ1-1; a possible D gene is TRBD1 (5 bases). The CDR3: CASSLSGGTGEAFF. DNA of the CDR3: TGTGCCAGCAGCTTAAGCGGGGGGACGGGCGAAGCTTTCTTT.